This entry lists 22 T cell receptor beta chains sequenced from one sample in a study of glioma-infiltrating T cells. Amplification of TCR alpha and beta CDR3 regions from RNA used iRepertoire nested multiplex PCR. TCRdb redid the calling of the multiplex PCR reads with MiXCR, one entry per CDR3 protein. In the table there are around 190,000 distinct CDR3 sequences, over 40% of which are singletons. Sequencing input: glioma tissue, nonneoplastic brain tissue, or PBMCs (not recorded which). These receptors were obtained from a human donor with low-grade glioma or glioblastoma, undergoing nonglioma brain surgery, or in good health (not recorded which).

Here the CDR3 reads CASSRSGAAEQYF. DNA of the CDR3: TGTGCCAGCAGCCGATCAGGGGCTGCCGAGCAGTACTTC. V and J are TRBV11-2 and TRBJ2-7, with a weak D call TRBD1 (6 bases). V was pared by 5 bases and J by 6 bases, with 14 bases between. The CDR3 has 13 residues. Per germline, CDR1 SGHAT and CDR2 FQNNGV.

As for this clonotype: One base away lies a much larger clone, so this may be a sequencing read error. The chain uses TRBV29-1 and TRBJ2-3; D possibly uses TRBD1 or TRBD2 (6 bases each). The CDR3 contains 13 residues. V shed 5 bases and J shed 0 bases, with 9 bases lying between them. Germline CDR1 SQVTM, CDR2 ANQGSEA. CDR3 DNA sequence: TGCAGCGTTCTAGGGGGGAGCACAGATACGCAGTATTTT. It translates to CSVLGGSTDTQYF.

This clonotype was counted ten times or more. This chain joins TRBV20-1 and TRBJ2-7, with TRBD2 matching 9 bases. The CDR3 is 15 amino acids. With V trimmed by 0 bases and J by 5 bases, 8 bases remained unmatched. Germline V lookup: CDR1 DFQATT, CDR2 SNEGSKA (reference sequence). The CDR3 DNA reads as TGCAGTGCTAGAGAGCCTAGCGGGATAGGCCACGAGCAGTACTTC. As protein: CSAREPSGIGHEQYF.

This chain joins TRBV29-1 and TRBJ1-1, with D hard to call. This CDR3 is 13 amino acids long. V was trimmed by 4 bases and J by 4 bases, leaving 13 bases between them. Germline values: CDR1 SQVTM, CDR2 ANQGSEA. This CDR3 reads CSVVWNMGTEAFF. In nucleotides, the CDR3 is TGCAGCGTTGTTTGGAATATGGGCACTGAAGCTTTCTTT.

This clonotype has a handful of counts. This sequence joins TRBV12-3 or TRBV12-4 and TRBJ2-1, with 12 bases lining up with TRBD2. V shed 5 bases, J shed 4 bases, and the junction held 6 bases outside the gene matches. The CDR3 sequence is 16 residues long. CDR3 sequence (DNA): TGTGCCAGCAGTCGATCAGGACTAGCGGGATACAATGAGCAGTTCTTC. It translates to CASSRSGLAGYNEQFF.

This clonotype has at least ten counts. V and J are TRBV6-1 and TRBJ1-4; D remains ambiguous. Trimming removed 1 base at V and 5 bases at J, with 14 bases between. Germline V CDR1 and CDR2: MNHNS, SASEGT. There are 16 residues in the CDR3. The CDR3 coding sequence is TGTGCCAGCAGTGAAGGGGTTGGACGGATGAATGAAAAACTGTTTTTT. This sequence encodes CASSEGVGRMNEKLFF.

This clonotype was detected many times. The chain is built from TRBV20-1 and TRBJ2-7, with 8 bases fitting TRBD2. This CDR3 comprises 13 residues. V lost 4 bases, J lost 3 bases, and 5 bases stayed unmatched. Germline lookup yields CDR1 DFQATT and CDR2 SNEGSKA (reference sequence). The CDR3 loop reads CSATSGGVYEQYF. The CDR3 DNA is TGCAGTGCTACCTCCGGGGGGGTCTACGAGCAGTACTTC.

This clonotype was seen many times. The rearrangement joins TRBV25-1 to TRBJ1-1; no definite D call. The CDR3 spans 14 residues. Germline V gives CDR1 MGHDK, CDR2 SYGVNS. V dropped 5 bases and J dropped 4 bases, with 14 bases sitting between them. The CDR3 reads CASSRPGEGTEAFF. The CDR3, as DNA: TGTGCCAGCAGTCGCCCTGGCGAAGGCACTGAAGCTTTCTTT.

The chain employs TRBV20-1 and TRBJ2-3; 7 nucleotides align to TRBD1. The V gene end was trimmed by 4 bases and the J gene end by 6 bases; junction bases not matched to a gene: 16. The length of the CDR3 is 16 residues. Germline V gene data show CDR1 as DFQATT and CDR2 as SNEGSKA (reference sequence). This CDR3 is CSATSPTGCSCDTQYF. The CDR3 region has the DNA TGCAGTGCTACCTCACCGACAGGGTGCTCCTGTGATACGCAGTATTTT.

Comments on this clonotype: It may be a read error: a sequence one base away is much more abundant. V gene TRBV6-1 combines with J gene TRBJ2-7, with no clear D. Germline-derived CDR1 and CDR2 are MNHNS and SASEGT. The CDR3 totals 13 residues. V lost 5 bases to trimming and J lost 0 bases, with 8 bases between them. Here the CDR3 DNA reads TGTGCCAGCAGTCCTTTTAGCTCCTACGAGCAGTACTTC. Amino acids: CASSPFSSYEQYF.

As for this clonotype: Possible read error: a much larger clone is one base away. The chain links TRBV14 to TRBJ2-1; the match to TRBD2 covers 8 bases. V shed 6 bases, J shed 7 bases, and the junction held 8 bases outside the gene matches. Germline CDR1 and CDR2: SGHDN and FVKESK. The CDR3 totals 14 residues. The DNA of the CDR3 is TGTGCCAGCAGACCTACGGGGGGGGGGAATGAGCAGTTCTTC. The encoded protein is CASRPTGGGNEQFF.

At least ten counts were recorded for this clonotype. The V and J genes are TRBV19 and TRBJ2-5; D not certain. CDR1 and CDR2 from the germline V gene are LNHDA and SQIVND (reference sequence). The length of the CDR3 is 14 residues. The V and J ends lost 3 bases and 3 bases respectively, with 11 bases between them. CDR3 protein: CASSITYGKETQYF. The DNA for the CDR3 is TGTGCCAGTAGTATTACATACGGAAAAGAGACCCAGTACTTC.

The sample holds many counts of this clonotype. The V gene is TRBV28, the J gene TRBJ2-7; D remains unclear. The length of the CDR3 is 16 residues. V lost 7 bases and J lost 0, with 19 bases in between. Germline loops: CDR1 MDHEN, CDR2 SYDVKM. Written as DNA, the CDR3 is TGTGCCAGCACCCTTGGATCCTCCCGCCTCTCCTACGAGCAGTACTTC. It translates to CASTLGSSRLSYEQYF.

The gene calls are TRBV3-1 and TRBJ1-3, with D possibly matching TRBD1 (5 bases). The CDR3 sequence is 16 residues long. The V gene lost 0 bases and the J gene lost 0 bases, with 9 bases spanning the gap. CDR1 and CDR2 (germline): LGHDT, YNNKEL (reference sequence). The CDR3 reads CASSQDGGGSGNTIYF. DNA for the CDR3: TGTGCCAGCAGCCAAGATGGGGGAGGCTCTGGAAACACCATATATTTT.

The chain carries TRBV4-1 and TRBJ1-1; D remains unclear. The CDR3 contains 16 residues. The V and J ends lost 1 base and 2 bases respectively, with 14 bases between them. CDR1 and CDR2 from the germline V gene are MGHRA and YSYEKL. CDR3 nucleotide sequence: TGCGCCAGCAGCCAAGGTTTGAGGACCGGCAACACTGAAGCTTTCTTT. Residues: CASSQGLRTGNTEAFF.

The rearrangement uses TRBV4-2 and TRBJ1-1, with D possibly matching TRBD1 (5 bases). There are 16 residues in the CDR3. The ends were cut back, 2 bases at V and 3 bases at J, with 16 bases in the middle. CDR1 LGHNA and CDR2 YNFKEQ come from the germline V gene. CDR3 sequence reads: CASSQTPPRGYTEAFF. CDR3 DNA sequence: TGTGCCAGCAGCCAAACCCCCCCGCGGGGGTACACTGAAGCTTTCTTT.

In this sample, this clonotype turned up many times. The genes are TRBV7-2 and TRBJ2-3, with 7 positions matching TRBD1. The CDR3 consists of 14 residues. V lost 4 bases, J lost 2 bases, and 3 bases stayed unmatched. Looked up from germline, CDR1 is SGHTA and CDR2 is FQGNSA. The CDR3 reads CASSWDSFTDTQYF. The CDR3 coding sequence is TGTGCCAGCAGCTGGGACAGCTTCACAGATACGCAGTATTTT.

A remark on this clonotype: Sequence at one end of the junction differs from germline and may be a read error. In DNA, the CDR3 is TGTGCCAGTTGTATTGGTCAAGGACCCACAGATACGCAGTATTTT. As protein: CASCIGQGPTDTQYF. The chain joins TRBV19 to TRBJ2-3; D call uncertain. Germline V gene sequence: CDR1 LNHDA, CDR2 SQIVND (reference sequence). The CDR3 runs to 15 residues. The whole variable domain, filled in from reference TRBV19 and TRBJ2-3, reads DGGITQSPKYLFRKEGQNVTLSCEQNLNHDAMYWYRQDPGQGLRLIYYSQIVNDFQKGDIAEGYSVSREKKESFPLTVTSAQKNPTAFYLCASCIGQGPTDTQYFGPGTRLTVL.

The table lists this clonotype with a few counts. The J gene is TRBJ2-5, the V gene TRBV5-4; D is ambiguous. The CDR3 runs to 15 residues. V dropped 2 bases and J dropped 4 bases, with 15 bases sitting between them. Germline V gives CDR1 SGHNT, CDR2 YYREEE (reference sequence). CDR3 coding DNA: TGTGCCAGCAGCTTCCCGTTGTCACCGGGAGAGACCCAGTACTTC. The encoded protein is CASSFPLSPGETQYF.

The CDR3 nucleotides read TGTGCCAGCAGTTACTCCGTTGGGGGGACAGGGGGTTTGAATGAGCAGTTCTTC. It translates to CASSYSVGGTGGLNEQFF. The chain recombines TRBV6-6 with TRBJ2-1; TRBD1 agrees at 11 bases. Germline CDR1 and CDR2: MNHNY and SVGAGI (reference sequence). V trimming: 0 bases; J trimming: 7 bases; junction bases outside the gene matches: 11. CDR3 length: 18 residues.

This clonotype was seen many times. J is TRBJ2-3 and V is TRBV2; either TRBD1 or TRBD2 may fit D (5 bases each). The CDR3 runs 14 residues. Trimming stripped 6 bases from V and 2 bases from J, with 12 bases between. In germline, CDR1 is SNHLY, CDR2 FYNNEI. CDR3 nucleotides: TGTGCCAGCAGCGGATTCGGGACCACAGATACGCAGTATTTT. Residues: CASSGFGTTDTQYF.

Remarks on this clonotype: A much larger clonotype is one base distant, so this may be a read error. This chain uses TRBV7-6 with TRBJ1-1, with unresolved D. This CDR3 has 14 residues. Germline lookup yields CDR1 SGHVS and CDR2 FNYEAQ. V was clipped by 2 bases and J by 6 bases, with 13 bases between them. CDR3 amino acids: CASSLIPFESEAFF. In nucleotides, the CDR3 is TGTGCCAGCAGCTTAATTCCTTTCGAGTCTGAAGCTTTCTTT.